This T cell receptor (beta chain) is from a study of control samples from healthy donors and cancer patients. The CDR3 is made up of 14 amino acids. V lost 2 bases and J lost 2, with 9 bases in between. Germline V gene sequence: CDR1 LGHDT, CDR2 YNNKEL (reference sequence). Produced via immunoSEQ multiplex PCR; TCRdb's table is partial and in-frame only. This table has tens of thousands of clones, 75% to 90% appearing once. The receptor comes from an older man in good health. Material for sequencing was blood. This chain joins TRBV3-1 (or the pseudogene TRBV3-2) and TRBJ1-1, with D possibly TRBD1 on 6 matching bases. CDR3 in amino acids: CASSQRDTNTEAFF. The CDR3 DNA follows: TGTGCCAGCAGCCAAAGGGACACCAACACTGAAGCTTTCTTT.